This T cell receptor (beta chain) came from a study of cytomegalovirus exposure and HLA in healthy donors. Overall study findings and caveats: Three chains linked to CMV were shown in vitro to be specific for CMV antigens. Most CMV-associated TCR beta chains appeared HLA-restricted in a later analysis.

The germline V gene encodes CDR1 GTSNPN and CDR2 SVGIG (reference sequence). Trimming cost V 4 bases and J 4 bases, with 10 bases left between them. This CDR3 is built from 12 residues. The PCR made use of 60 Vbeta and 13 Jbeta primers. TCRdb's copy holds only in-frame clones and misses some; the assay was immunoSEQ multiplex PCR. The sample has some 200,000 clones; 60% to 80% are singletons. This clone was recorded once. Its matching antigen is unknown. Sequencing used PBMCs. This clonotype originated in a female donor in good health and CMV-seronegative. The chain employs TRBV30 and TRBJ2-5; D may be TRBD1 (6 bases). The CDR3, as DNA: TGTGCCTGGAAGGGGGTAAGAGAGACCCAGTACTTC. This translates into CAWKGVRETQYF.